The text below deals with one TCR beta chain. The data stem from a study of control samples from healthy donors and cancer patients. The CDR3 runs 13 residues. V shed 5 bases and J 3 bases; nucleotides not matched to a gene: 3. The germline V gene has CDR1 MNHNY and CDR2 SVGAGI (reference sequence). Some clones are missing from TCRdb's copy, which holds only in-frame ones; the method was immunoSEQ multiplex PCR. The sample lists about 130,000 clones; about nine tenths were seen once. The source is a man younger than 30 in good health. This rearrangement joins TRBV6-6 to TRBJ1-1, with TRBD1 matching 7 bases. The sequenced material came from blood. The CDR3 reads CASSVQGDTEAFF. As DNA, the CDR3 is TGTGCCAGCAGTGTGCAGGGGGACACTGAAGCTTTCTTT.